This T cell receptor beta chain appears in the sequencing data of a study of blood T cells in healthy people across ages. Germline lookup yields CDR1 LGHNA and CDR2 YNFKEQ. The V segment lost 3 bases and the J segment 9 bases; nucleotides outside the gene matches: 8. This CDR3 spans 16 amino acids. Through a sample-barcoded 5' primer and a J-beta primer mix, a second PCR was run for roughly 6 to 12 cycles. MiXCR, run by TCRdb on the 5' RACE reads, gives a single entry per CDR3 protein. In the table there are approximately 830,000 distinct CDR3 sequences, around 62% of which are singletons. This sequence joins TRBV4-2 and TRBJ2-1; TRBD2 aligns across 13 bases. The source is a man aged 30 to 45 in good health. The material sequenced was blood. The CDR3 DNA reads as TGTGCCAGCAGCCAGGGGACTAGCGGGATTGAAAGTGAGCAGTTCTTC. Translation: CASSQGTSGIESEQFF.